The clone carrying this T cell receptor (beta chain) was seen many times. The library protocol tagged individual cDNA molecules with unique molecular identifiers. TCRdb recomputed calls from the 5' RACE reads with MiXCR, one row per CDR3 protein. The profile shows tens of thousands of distinct CDR3 sequences, about 13% of them singletons. V was clipped by 1 base and J by 5 bases, with 5 bases between them. Germline CDR1 is SGHAT and CDR2 is FQNNGV. This CDR3 comprises 12 residues. This sample stems from a study of early T cells in non-severe SARS-CoV-2 infection. The overall study: The chains were unpaired, and the sequenced material was bulk RNA from unsorted whole blood.

Source material: whole blood. The genes are TRBV11-2 and TRBJ2-5; D is ambiguous. This sequence originates from an adult who was a healthcare worker with PCR-confirmed SARS-CoV-2 infection or an uninfected control (not recorded which). The CDR3 loop reads CASSLVRETQYF. The DNA of the CDR3 is TGTGCCAGCAGCTTAGTCCGTGAGACCCAGTACTTC.